Each of the 24 T cell receptor beta chains below was sequenced from the same sample in a study of beta chain features in type 1 diabetes. Reverse transcribing all isolated RNA meant expressed TCRB transcripts were sequenced. Method: immunoSEQ multiplex PCR; TCRdb's copy keeps in-frame clones and lacks some. The data contain around 450,000 clones, roughly 11% of them singletons. Sequencing used naive CD4+ T cells from blood. These receptors all stem from a woman under 30 in good health.

The chain employs TRBV7-2 and TRBJ2-3; maybe TRBD1 (6 bases). The germline V gene encodes CDR1 SGHTA and CDR2 FQGNSA. This CDR3 is built from 14 residues. The V gene lost 5 bases and the J gene lost 5 bases, with 14 bases spanning the gap. The CDR3 bases are TGTGCCAGCAGCCGCGACAGGATCGAAGATACGCAGTATTTT. This codes for CASSRDRIEDTQYF. Supplemented by reference TRBV7-2 and TRBJ2-3, the full variable domain reads GAGVSQSPSNKVTEKGKDVELRCDPISGHTALYWYRQSLGQGLEFLIYFQGNSAPDKSGLPSDRFSAERTGGSVSTLTIQRTQQEDSAVYLCASSRDRIEDTQYFGPGTRLTVL.

The V call is TRBV14, the J call TRBJ2-7; 7 nucleotides match TRBD1. CDR1 is SGHDN and CDR2 is FVKESK in the germline V gene. The J segment lost 6 bases and the V segment lost 5 bases, leaving 7 bases of the junction unmatched. This CDR3 comprises 13 residues. DNA of the CDR3: TGTGCCAGCAGCTTGGACAGGTTCTCCGAGCAGTACGTC. Its protein is CASSLDRFSEQYV.

The J gene is TRBJ1-2, the V gene TRBV7-9, with 7 bases aligning to TRBD1. Germline V CDR1 and CDR2: SEHNR, FQNEAQ (reference sequence). V dropped 5 bases and J dropped 8; count of bases not matched to a gene: 20. The CDR3 loop spans 17 amino acids. CDR3 DNA sequence: TGTGCCAGCAGCCGCGTCAGTACAGGGGCGTGGGTTCGAGGCTACACCTTC. Encoded protein: CASSRVSTGAWVRGYTF.

The chain uses TRBV7-9 and TRBJ2-7, with no clear D. V dropped 3 bases and J dropped 2 bases, with 2 bases sitting between them. This CDR3 has 11 amino acids. Germline lookup yields CDR1 SEHNR and CDR2 FQNEAQ (reference sequence). CDR3 bases: TGTGCCAGCAGCTTTACCTACGAGCAGTACTTC. This sequence encodes CASSFTYEQYF.

The rearrangement uses TRBV5-6 and TRBJ2-5, with 12 bases aligning to TRBD2. Per the germline V gene, CDR1 is SGHDT and CDR2 is YYEEEE. V trimming: 0 bases; J trimming: 7 bases; junction bases outside the gene matches: 1. The CDR3 covers 14 residues. The CDR3 here is CASSLELAGGTQYF. As DNA, the CDR3 is TGTGCCAGCAGCTTGGAACTAGCGGGAGGGACCCAGTACTTC.

Only a few counts were recorded for this clone. The chain recombines TRBV9 with TRBJ1-4; tentatively, D is TRBD1 (5 bases). This CDR3 spans 17 amino acids. Per germline, CDR1 SGDLS and CDR2 YYNGEE. Trimming removed 4 bases at V and 0 bases at J, with 16 bases between. The CDR3 bases are TGTGCCAGCAGCCCAGATTGGGGGACTGCAACTAATGAAAAACTGTTTTTT. Translating it yields CASSPDWGTATNEKLFF.

The rearrangement links TRBV6-5 to TRBJ1-1; D call uncertain. With 8 bases removed from V and 8 bases from J, the gap between germline ends came to 12 bases. CDR3 length equals 11 residues. Germline CDR1 and CDR2: MNHEY and SVGAGI. CDR3 DNA: TGTGCCAGCGTATCGTTTGGCGAAGCTTTCTTT. It yields the protein CASVSFGEAFF.

This clone showed up just a few times. V usage is TRBV4-3 and J usage is TRBJ2-2; D possibly corresponds to TRBD2 (6 bases). The V end was cut by 0 bases, the J end by 5 bases, with 22 bases between. The CDR3 is made up of 19 amino acids. Looked up from germline, CDR1 is LGHNA and CDR2 is YSLEER. CDR3 in amino acids: CASSQDYVGGASWTGELFF. CDR3 sequence (DNA): TGCGCCAGCAGCCAAGATTATGTAGGCGGGGCCTCATGGACCGGGGAGCTGTTTTTT.

This rearrangement joins TRBV9 to TRBJ1-3, with 9 positions matching TRBD1. Trimming took 0 bases from V and 0 from J; bases not matched to a gene: 1. This CDR3 is 16 amino acids long. Germline CDR1 is SGDLS and CDR2 is YYNGEE. The CDR3 coding sequence is TGTGCCAGCAGCGTAGTGACAGGGGGCTCTGGAAACACCATATATTTT. This encodes CASSVVTGGSGNTIYF.

The chain couples TRBV18 to TRBJ2-7; D is unresolved. The CDR3 runs to 13 residues. Germline loops: CDR1 KGHSH, CDR2 LQKENI. The V end lost 3 bases, the J end lost 1 base, and 7 bases lay between the germline ends. The CDR3 DNA reads TGTGCCAGCTCACCGGCCGTGTCCTACGAGCAGTACGTC. It codes for CASSPAVSYEQYV.

This clone was seen a handful of times. The rearrangement links TRBV28 to TRBJ2-1, with 12 bases identical to TRBD2. The CDR3 is made up of 15 amino acids. CDR1 is MDHEN, CDR2 SYDVKM, per germline. J lost 5 bases, V lost 5 bases, and 4 bases had no gene match. The CDR3 here is CASSVTSGGNNEQFF. In nucleotides, the CDR3 is TGTGCCAGCAGTGTGACTAGCGGGGGAAACAATGAGCAGTTCTTC. Full variable domain (outside the CDR3, taken from reference TRBV28 and TRBJ2-1): DVKVTQSSRYLVKRTGEKVFLECVQDMDHENMFWYRQDPGLGLRLIYFSYDVKMKEKGDIPEGYSVSREKKERFSLILESASTNQTSMYLCASSVTSGGNNEQFFGPGTRLTVL.

The chain joins TRBV14 to TRBJ1-1; no definite D call. Germline V gene sequence: CDR1 SGHDN, CDR2 FVKESK. Trimming took off 4 bases at V and 3 bases at J, with 15 bases between the two ends. The CDR3 length is 15 residues. As DNA, the CDR3 is TGTGCCAGCAGCCCCTGGACGGCATCCGACACTGAAGCTTTCTTT. It codes for CASSPWTASDTEAFF.

Details on this clone: An end of the junction does not agree with germline; a read error may underlie this. The genes are TRBV7-7 and TRBJ2-1, with D possibly TRBD2 on 6 matching bases. Germline CDR1 and CDR2: SSHAT and FNYEAQ (reference sequence). The CDR3 sequence is 13 residues long. The CDR3 nucleotides read TGTGCCAGCAGTACACGCGGGGCACCTCGGAGGGTCTTC. Its translation: CASSTRGAPRRVF.

This clone turned up a few times. Distinct nucleotide sequences in the sample also encode this CDR3. This chain connects TRBV7-2 to TRBJ1-5; D perhaps matches TRBD1 (5 bases). CDR3 length: 12 amino acids. Trimming took 3 bases from V and 5 from J, leaving 5 bases between them. Germline V CDR1 and CDR2: SGHTA, FQGNSA. The CDR3 nucleotides are TGTGCCAGCAGCTTGGGGGATCAGCCCCAGCATTTT. It yields the protein CASSLGDQPQHF.

This clone has just a few counts. V gene TRBV7-2 combines with J gene TRBJ1-1; a possible D gene is TRBD1 (5 bases). The germline V gene encodes CDR1 SGHTA and CDR2 FQGNSA. The CDR3 is 12 residues long. V was clipped by 5 bases and J by 10 bases, with 14 bases between them. This CDR3 is CASSPAGLGAFF. The CDR3 coding sequence is TGTGCCAGCAGCCCCGCAGGGCTGGGAGCTTTCTTT.

Only a few counts were recorded for this clone. The chain has TRBV11-3 and TRBJ2-1; D remains unclear. The CDR3 length is 15 residues. Germline V gene lookup returns CDR1 SGHNT and CDR2 YENEEA. Trimming removed 5 bases from V and 7 bases from J, with 18 bases in between. CDR3 sequence (DNA): TGTGCCAGCAGCCCTCGAACGGGCCTAAAGAATGAGCAGTTCTTC. Residues: CASSPRTGLKNEQFF.

In regard to this clone: It may be a read error: a sequence one base away is much more abundant. The J gene is TRBJ2-1, the V gene TRBV29-1; D remains unclear. There are 13 residues in the CDR3. CDR1 and CDR2 (germline): SQVTM, ANQGSEA. Trimming left V 7 bases short and J 0 bases short, with 10 bases between. The CDR3 DNA reads as TGCAGCGCCCGGGCGGACTCCTACAATGAGCAGTTCTTC. Protein: CSARADSYNEQFF.

This clone was seen only a few times. The V call is TRBV29-1, the J call TRBJ2-5, with D perhaps matching TRBD1 or TRBD2 (5 bases each). This CDR3 spans 13 amino acids. V was trimmed by 6 bases and J by 1 base, leaving 12 bases between them. Germline V CDR1 and CDR2: SQVTM, ANQGSEA. The CDR3 nucleotides are TGCAGCGTCCACCGGGACCTCCAAGAGACCCAGTACTTC. It codes for CSVHRDLQETQYF.

This clone occurred a few times. J is TRBJ2-7 and V is TRBV2; D is perhaps TRBD2 (6 bases). This CDR3 region has 12 residues. The V end was cut by 4 bases, the J end by 9 bases, with 13 bases between. Germline loops: CDR1 SNHLY, CDR2 FYNNEI. The CDR3 sequence: CASSVRLEGQYV. CDR3 DNA sequence: TGTGCCAGCAGTGTTCGACTAGAGGGGCAGTACGTC.

This clone turned up a few times. The V call is TRBV14, the J call TRBJ2-7; 8 positions match TRBD1. CDR1 and CDR2 from the germline V gene are SGHDN and FVKESK. The CDR3 contains 15 residues. With V trimmed by 4 bases and J by 3 bases, 8 bases remained unmatched. As DNA, the CDR3 is TGTGCCAGCAGCCCAAGGACAGGGAGGAGCTACGAGCAGTACTTC. Translated, it gives CASSPRTGRSYEQYF.

This clone was seen only a few times. The rearrangement links TRBV5-1 to TRBJ2-5, with D tentatively TRBD1 (5 bases). Trimming took 0 bases from V and 5 from J, leaving 8 bases between them. CDR1 and CDR2 (germline): SGHRS, YFSETQ. The CDR3 runs to 13 residues. The CDR3 bases are TGCGCCAGCAGCTTGGCGCCAGGGGAGACCCAGTACTTC. Residues: CASSLAPGETQYF.

This chain uses TRBV7-2 with TRBJ1-4; no firm D call. The germline V gene encodes CDR1 SGHTA and CDR2 FQGNSA. V lost 5 bases to trimming and J lost 6 bases, with 13 bases between them. The CDR3 totals 14 residues. This CDR3 reads CASSLEGRDEKLFF. CDR3 coding DNA: TGTGCCAGCAGCCTTGAGGGTCGTGATGAAAAACTGTTTTTT.

This clone was recorded a few times. This sequence joins TRBV7-9 and TRBJ2-2, with 7 positions matching TRBD1. J lost 1 base, V lost 4 bases, and 3 bases had no gene match. This CDR3 is built from 15 residues. Germline V gene sequence: CDR1 SEHNR, CDR2 FQNEAQ (reference sequence). The CDR3 bases are TGTGCCAGCAGCTCATACAGGGGGAACACCGGGGAGCTGTTTTTT. It codes for CASSSYRGNTGELFF.

This sequence joins TRBV4-2 and TRBJ2-5, with D possibly matching TRBD1 (6 bases). Trimming took 5 bases from V and 4 from J, leaving 14 bases between them. This CDR3 spans 14 amino acids. CDR1 and CDR2 (germline): LGHNA, YNFKEQ. The DNA of the CDR3 is TGTGCCAGCAGCGGGGGACAAGAGGCAGAGACCCAGTACTTC. Amino acid sequence: CASSGGQEAETQYF.